This TCR beta chain derives from a study of shared clonotypes between healthy human individuals. Naive CD8 isolation took CD45RO-negative cells positively selected for CCR7 and excluded terminally differentiated effector memory CD45RA+ cells. Data came from immunoSEQ multiplex PCR; TCRdb stores just in-frame clones and leaves some out. The sample comprises 1.5 million to 2.5 million clones, about 95% of which are singletons, and roughly 1.2% rests with the top ten. V shed 4 bases, J shed 6 bases, and the junction held 4 bases outside the gene matches. In germline, CDR1 is SGDLS, CDR2 YYNGEE. This CDR3 is built from 15 residues.

This receptor was identified in a man between 18 and 35 years old in good health. The sample taken for sequencing was naive CD8+ T cells sorted from blood. The rearrangement joins TRBV9 to TRBJ1-6, with 10 bases that match TRBD1. The CDR3: CASSTWTGGNSPLHF. As DNA, the CDR3 is TGTGCCAGCAGCACTTGGACAGGGGGTAATTCACCCCTCCACTTT.